A selection of T cell receptor beta chains follows, all from one sample in a study of T cells in Graves' hyperthyroidism and ophthalmopathy. One entry per CDR3 protein results from TCRdb running MiXCR on the multiplex PCR reads. The sample comprises more than 300,000 distinct CDR3 sequences, roughly 13% of which are singletons, and 8% to 13% rests with the top ten. What was sequenced was blood. All receptors come from an older woman with Graves' hyperthyroidism. CDR3s include the opening cysteine and the closing phenylalanine or tryptophan. D genes are given only for firm matches. Part of the rows lack a size; the others show once, few, many or a class for expanded clones.

clone_size: -; v_call: TRBV5-1; j_call: TRBJ2-3; d_call: TRBD2; cdr3_aa: CASSSQTPGLARDARDTQYF; cdr3_nt: TGCGCCAGCAGCTCACAAACTCCGGGACTAGCTCGGGATGCTAGAGATACGCAGTATTTT
clone_size: many; v_call: TRBV4-1; j_call: TRBJ2-3; d_call: -; cdr3_aa: CASSRLLGETQYF; cdr3_nt: TGCGCCAGCAGCCGCCTCCTGGGGGAGACGCAGTATTTT
clone_size: -; v_call: TRBV6-1; j_call: TRBJ1-1; d_call: -; cdr3_aa: CASSEALGAFF; cdr3_nt: TGTGCCAGCAGTGAAGCCCTCGGAGCTTTCTTT
clone_size: many; v_call: TRBV27; j_call: TRBJ2-7; d_call: -; cdr3_aa: CASGKGDTSYEQYF; cdr3_nt: TGTGCCAGCGGAAAAGGGGACACCTCCTACGAGCAGTACTTC
clone_size: many; v_call: TRBV5-1; j_call: TRBJ2-5; d_call: TRBD1; cdr3_aa: CASSLGQGSETQYF; cdr3_nt: TGCGCCAGCAGCTTGGGACAGGGTTCAGAGACCCAGTACTTC
clone_size: many; v_call: TRBV11-2; j_call: TRBJ2-1; d_call: -; cdr3_aa: CASSSLRGSYNEQFF; cdr3_nt: TGTGCCAGCAGCTCCCTCCGCGGCTCCTACAATGAGCAGTTCTTC
clone_size: many; v_call: TRBV7-3; j_call: TRBJ2-7; d_call: TRBD2; cdr3_aa: CASSPTSDSYEQYF; cdr3_nt: TGTGCCAGCAGTCCCACTAGCGACTCCTACGAGCAGTACTTC
clone_size: -; v_call: TRBV11-2; j_call: TRBJ2-1; d_call: TRBD1; cdr3_aa: CASRYGQETDNEQFF; cdr3_nt: TGTGCCAGCAGATACGGACAGGAGACTGACAATGAGCAGTTCTTC
clone_size: many; v_call: TRBV28; j_call: TRBJ1-3; d_call: -; cdr3_aa: CASSFPGRGNTIYF; cdr3_nt: TGTGCCAGCAGTTTTCCCGGTCGGGGAAACACCATATATTTT
clone_size: -; v_call: TRBV6-1; j_call: TRBJ2-2; d_call: TRBD1; cdr3_aa: CASSDRTGANTGELFF; cdr3_nt: TGTGCCAGCAGTGACCGGACAGGGGCGAACACCGGGGAGCTGTTTTTT
clone_size: once; v_call: TRBV27; j_call: TRBJ1-2; d_call: -; cdr3_aa: CASSPVGGGYGYTF; cdr3_nt: TGTGCCAGCAGTCCAGTAGGGGGGGGGTATGGCTACACCTTC
clone_size: -; v_call: TRBV20-1; j_call: TRBJ1-5; d_call: -; cdr3_aa: CSARPPAQPQHF; cdr3_nt: TGCAGTGCTAGACCCCCCGCTCAGCCCCAGCATTTT
clone_size: many; v_call: TRBV12-3/TRBV12-4; j_call: TRBJ2-3; d_call: -; cdr3_aa: CASSFGGIRADTQYF; cdr3_nt: TGTGCCAGCAGTTTCGGGGGAATTCGGGCAGATACGCAGTATTTT
clone_size: many; v_call: TRBV24-1; j_call: TRBJ2-7; d_call: TRBD1; cdr3_aa: CATSDGTTGTAYEQYF; cdr3_nt: TGTGCCACCAGTGACGGAACTACTGGGACAGCCTACGAGCAGTACTTC
clone_size: many; v_call: TRBV20-1; j_call: TRBJ2-5; d_call: -; cdr3_aa: CSARDGKAGETQYF; cdr3_nt: TGCAGTGCTAGAGATGGGAAAGCTGGAGAGACCCAGTACTTC
clone_size: many; v_call: TRBV20-1; j_call: TRBJ2-5; d_call: TRBD2; cdr3_aa: CSAPPGREGTQYF; cdr3_nt: TGCAGTGCTCCGCCCGGGAGGGAAGGGACCCAGTACTTC
clone_size: -; v_call: TRBV18; j_call: TRBJ2-7; d_call: TRBD2; cdr3_aa: CAGSPSGGSSYEQYF; cdr3_nt: TGTGCCGGCTCACCTTCCGGCGGGAGTAGCTACGAGCAGTACTTC
clone_size: few; v_call: TRBV29-1; j_call: TRBJ2-2; d_call: -; cdr3_aa: CSVAGLWNTGELFF; cdr3_nt: TGCAGCGTCGCAGGACTTTGGAACACCGGGGAGCTGTTTTTT
clone_size: many; v_call: TRBV7-8; j_call: TRBJ2-7; d_call: TRBD2; cdr3_aa: CASSQMTSGSQEQYF; cdr3_nt: TGTGCCAGCAGCCAGATGACTAGCGGGAGCCAAGAGCAGTACTTC
clone_size: -; v_call: TRBV20-1; j_call: TRBJ2-1; d_call: TRBD2; cdr3_aa: CSARAPAAASGINYNEQFF; cdr3_nt: TGCAGTGCTAGAGCCCCCGCCGCGGCTAGCGGAATCAACTACAATGAGCAGTTCTTC
clone_size: few; v_call: TRBV6-1; j_call: TRBJ1-2; d_call: -; cdr3_aa: CASTIRRDDLYGYTF; cdr3_nt: TGTGCCAGCACGATTCGACGGGACGATCTCTATGGCTACACCTTC
clone_size: many; v_call: TRBV18; j_call: TRBJ2-3; d_call: -; cdr3_aa: CASSVDRRLTDTQYF; cdr3_nt: TGTGCCAGCTCCGTCGACCGTCGTCTAACAGATACGCAGTATTTT
clone_size: -; v_call: TRBV29-1; j_call: TRBJ1-6; d_call: -; cdr3_aa: CSVERAWNSPLHF; cdr3_nt: TGCAGCGTTGAAAGGGCATGGAATTCACCCCTCCACTTT
clone_size: -; v_call: TRBV28; j_call: TRBJ2-1; d_call: TRBD2; cdr3_aa: CASSFSGRVNEQFF; cdr3_nt: TGTGCCAGCAGTTTTAGCGGGAGAGTCAATGAGCAGTTCTTC
clone_size: many; v_call: TRBV6-1; j_call: TRBJ1-1; d_call: -; cdr3_aa: CASSRVLNTEAFF; cdr3_nt: TGTGCCAGCAGCAGGGTCCTGAACACTGAAGCTTTCTTT
clone_size: many; v_call: TRBV27; j_call: TRBJ2-1; d_call: TRBD2; cdr3_aa: CASKGAGGSSYNEQFF; cdr3_nt: TGTGCCAGCAAGGGAGCGGGAGGGAGCTCCTACAATGAGCAGTTCTTC
clone_size: few; v_call: TRBV19; j_call: TRBJ2-7; d_call: TRBD1; cdr3_aa: CASKAQGATYEQYF; cdr3_nt: TGTGCCAGTAAGGCTCAGGGGGCTACCTACGAGCAGTACTTC
clone_size: many; v_call: TRBV6-1; j_call: TRBJ2-1; d_call: TRBD1; cdr3_aa: CASTDRSDYYYNEQFF; cdr3_nt: TGTGCCAGCACGGACAGGTCTGACTACTACTACAATGAGCAGTTCTTC
clone_size: many; v_call: TRBV11-2; j_call: TRBJ1-1; d_call: -; cdr3_aa: CASSSDGGGTEAFF; cdr3_nt: TGTGCCAGCAGCTCCGACGGGGGGGGAACTGAAGCTTTCTTT
clone_size: many; v_call: TRBV7-3; j_call: TRBJ2-1; d_call: TRBD2; cdr3_aa: CASSLTTSGAPRTYNEQFF; cdr3_nt: TGTGCCAGCAGCTTAACGACTAGCGGGGCACCCCGAACCTACAATGAGCAGTTCTTC
clone_size: many; v_call: TRBV7-9; j_call: TRBJ2-7; d_call: TRBD1; cdr3_aa: CASRKQGDYEQYF; cdr3_nt: TGTGCCAGCAGGAAACAGGGGGACTACGAGCAGTACTTC
clone_size: few; v_call: TRBV2; j_call: TRBJ1-6; d_call: -; cdr3_aa: CASRPGGGFDSPLHF; cdr3_nt: TGTGCCAGCAGACCCGGAGGGGGATTCGATTCACCCCTCCACTTT
clone_size: few; v_call: TRBV10-3; j_call: TRBJ2-7; d_call: TRBD1; cdr3_aa: CAIRGDSYEQYF; cdr3_nt: TGTGCCATCAGAGGGGACAGCTACGAGCAGTACTTC
clone_size: few; v_call: TRBV20-1; j_call: TRBJ2-1; d_call: TRBD2; cdr3_aa: CSASLLLAGVYNEQFF; cdr3_nt: TGCAGTGCTAGCCTTCTGTTAGCGGGAGTATACAATGAGCAGTTCTTC
clone_size: many; v_call: TRBV20-1; j_call: TRBJ1-2; d_call: -; cdr3_aa: CSARDLSPAPVQLYGYTF; cdr3_nt: TGCAGTGCTAGAGATCTAAGCCCCGCACCGGTACAGCTTTATGGCTACACCTTC
clone_size: many; v_call: TRBV28; j_call: TRBJ2-1; d_call: TRBD2; cdr3_aa: CASRAGGSPSHSYNEQFF; cdr3_nt: TGTGCCAGCAGGGCCGGCGGGAGCCCTTCCCATTCCTACAATGAGCAGTTCTTC
clone_size: many; v_call: TRBV5-1; j_call: TRBJ2-2; d_call: -; cdr3_aa: CASSTYSNTGELFF; cdr3_nt: TGCGCCAGCAGCACCTACTCGAACACCGGGGAGCTGTTTTTT
clone_size: many; v_call: TRBV6-1; j_call: TRBJ1-5; d_call: -; cdr3_aa: CASSEGGVRSQPQHF; cdr3_nt: TGTGCCAGCAGTGAGGGGGGGGTTCGCAGTCAGCCCCAGCATTTT
clone_size: many; v_call: TRBV12-3/TRBV12-4; j_call: TRBJ2-7; d_call: -; cdr3_aa: CASSSERLSRSYEQYF; cdr3_nt: TGTGCCAGCAGTTCGGAACGGCTCTCCCGCTCCTACGAGCAGTACTTC
clone_size: many; v_call: TRBV10-3; j_call: TRBJ1-1; d_call: -; cdr3_aa: CAISELTGRNTEAFF; cdr3_nt: TGTGCCATCAGTGAGTTGACCGGGAGGAACACTGAAGCTTTCTTT
clone_size: many; v_call: TRBV2; j_call: TRBJ2-3; d_call: -; cdr3_aa: CASSEPAGEADTQYF; cdr3_nt: TGTGCCAGCAGTGAGCCCGCAGGGGAGGCAGATACGCAGTATTTT
clone_size: many; v_call: TRBV9; j_call: TRBJ2-1; d_call: -; cdr3_aa: CASSGSLGNEQFF; cdr3_nt: TGTGCCAGCAGCGGGAGTCTAGGCAATGAGCAGTTCTTC
clone_size: few; v_call: TRBV28; j_call: TRBJ2-1; d_call: TRBD2; cdr3_aa: CASSPLAGAGNEQFF; cdr3_nt: TGTGCCAGCAGTCCGCTAGCGGGAGCGGGCAATGAGCAGTTCTTC
clone_size: many; v_call: TRBV20-1; j_call: TRBJ2-1; d_call: -; cdr3_aa: CSASLLTVYNEQFF; cdr3_nt: TGCAGTGCTAGTCTACTGACGGTATACAATGAGCAGTTCTTC
clone_size: -; v_call: TRBV12-5; j_call: TRBJ1-3; d_call: TRBD1; cdr3_aa: CASGLGTGTNTIYF; cdr3_nt: TGTGCTAGTGGTTTGGGGACAGGGACAAACACCATATATTTT
clone_size: many; v_call: TRBV5-1; j_call: TRBJ2-3; d_call: -; cdr3_aa: CASSLAAEKDTQYF; cdr3_nt: TGCGCCAGCAGCTTGGCTGCGGAGAAAGATACGCAGTATTTT